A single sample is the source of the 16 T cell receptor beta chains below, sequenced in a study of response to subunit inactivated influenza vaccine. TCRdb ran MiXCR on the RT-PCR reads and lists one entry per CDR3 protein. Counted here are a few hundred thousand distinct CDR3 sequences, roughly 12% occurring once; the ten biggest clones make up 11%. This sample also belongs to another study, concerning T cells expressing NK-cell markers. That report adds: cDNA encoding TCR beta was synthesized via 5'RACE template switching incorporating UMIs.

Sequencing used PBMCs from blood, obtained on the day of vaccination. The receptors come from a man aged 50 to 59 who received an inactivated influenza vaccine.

CDR3 sequence: CASSLAFFGAQQYF. As DNA, the CDR3 is TGTGCCAGCAGTTTAGCTTTTTTCGGTGCGCAGCAGTACTTC. This sequence joins TRBV28 and TRBJ2-7; D not resolved. Germline V gene sequence: CDR1 MDHEN, CDR2 SYDVKM. V shed 2 bases and J shed 8 bases, with 16 bases lying between them. This CDR3 region has 14 residues.

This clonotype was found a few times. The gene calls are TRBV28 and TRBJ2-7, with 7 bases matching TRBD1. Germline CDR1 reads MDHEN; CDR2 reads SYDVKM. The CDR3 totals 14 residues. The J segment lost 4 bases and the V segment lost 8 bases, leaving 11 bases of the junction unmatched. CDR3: CASGSGGVRYEQYF. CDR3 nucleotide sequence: TGTGCCAGCGGCTCAGGGGGAGTAAGGTACGAGCAGTACTTC.

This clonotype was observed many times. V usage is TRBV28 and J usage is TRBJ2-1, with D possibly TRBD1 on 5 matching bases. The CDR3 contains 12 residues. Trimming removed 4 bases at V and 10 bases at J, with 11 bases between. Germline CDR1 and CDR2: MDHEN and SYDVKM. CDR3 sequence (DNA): TGTGCCAGCAGTTCTCGACAGTACGAGCAGTTCTTC. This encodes CASSSRQYEQFF.

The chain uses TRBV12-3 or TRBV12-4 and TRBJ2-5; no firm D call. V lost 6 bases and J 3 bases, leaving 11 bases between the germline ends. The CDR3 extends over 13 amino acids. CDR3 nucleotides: TGTGCCAGCAGGAGATATCCCGAAGAGACCCAGTACTTC. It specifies CASRRYPEETQYF.

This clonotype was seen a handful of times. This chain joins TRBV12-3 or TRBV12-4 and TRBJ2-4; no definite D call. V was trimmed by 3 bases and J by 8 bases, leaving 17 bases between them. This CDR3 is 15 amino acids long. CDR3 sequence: CASSFGTLPLHIQYF. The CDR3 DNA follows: TGTGCCAGCAGTTTTGGTACCCTCCCGCTCCACATTCAGTACTTC.

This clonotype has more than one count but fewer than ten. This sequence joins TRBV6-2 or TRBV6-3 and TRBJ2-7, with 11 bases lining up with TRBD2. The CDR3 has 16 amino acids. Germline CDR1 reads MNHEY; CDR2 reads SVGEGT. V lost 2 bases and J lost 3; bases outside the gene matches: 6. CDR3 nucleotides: TGTGCCAGCAGTTACCCACTAGCGGGAGCTAACTACGAGCAGTACTTC. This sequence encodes CASSYPLAGANYEQYF.

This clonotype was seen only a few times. CDR3 in amino acids: CSARDLDTFSYEQYF. The CDR3 region has the DNA TGCAGTGCTAGAGATTTGGACACCTTCTCCTACGAGCAGTACTTC. This rearrangement joins TRBV20-1 to TRBJ2-7; weak D call: TRBD1 (5 bases). This CDR3 has 15 amino acids. Looked up from germline, CDR1 is DFQATT and CDR2 is SNEGSKA (reference sequence). Trimming removed 0 bases at V and 0 bases at J, with 12 bases between.

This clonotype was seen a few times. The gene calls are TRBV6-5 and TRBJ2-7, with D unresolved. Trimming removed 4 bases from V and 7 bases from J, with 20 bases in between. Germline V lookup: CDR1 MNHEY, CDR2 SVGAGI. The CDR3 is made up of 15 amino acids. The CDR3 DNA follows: TGTGCCAGCAGTTGGACCCCGGGCCTCATGGGAGAGCAGTACTTC. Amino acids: CASSWTPGLMGEQYF.

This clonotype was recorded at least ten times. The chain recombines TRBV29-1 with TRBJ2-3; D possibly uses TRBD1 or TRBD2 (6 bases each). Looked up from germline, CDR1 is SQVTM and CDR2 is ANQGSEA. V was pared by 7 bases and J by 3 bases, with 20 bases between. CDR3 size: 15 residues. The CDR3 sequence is CSAGGGEIPTDTQYF. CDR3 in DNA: TGCAGCGCTGGAGGGGGAGAGATTCCTACAGATACGCAGTATTTT.

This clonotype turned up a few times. In DNA form, the CDR3 reads TGTGCCAGCAGCTCCGGGAGGGGCTACAATGAGCAGTTCTTC. This encodes CASSSGRGYNEQFF. This rearrangement joins TRBV12-1 to TRBJ2-1; the table's TRBD2 call for D was not verified on the DNA. TRBV12-1 is marked as a pseudogene. The CDR3 totals 14 residues.

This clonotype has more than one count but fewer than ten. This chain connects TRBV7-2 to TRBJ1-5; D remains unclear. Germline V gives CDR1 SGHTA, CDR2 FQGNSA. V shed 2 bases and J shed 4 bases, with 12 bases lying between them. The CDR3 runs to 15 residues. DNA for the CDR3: TGTGCCAGCAGCTTAAGTATTCAGAATAATCAGCCCCAGCATTTT. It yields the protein CASSLSIQNNQPQHF. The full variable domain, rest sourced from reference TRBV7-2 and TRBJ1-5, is GAGVSQSPSNKVTEKGKDVELRCDPISGHTALYWYRQSLGQGLEFLIYFQGNSAPDKSGLPSDRFSAERTGGSVSTLTIQRTQQEDSAVYLCASSLSIQNNQPQHFGDGTRLSIL.

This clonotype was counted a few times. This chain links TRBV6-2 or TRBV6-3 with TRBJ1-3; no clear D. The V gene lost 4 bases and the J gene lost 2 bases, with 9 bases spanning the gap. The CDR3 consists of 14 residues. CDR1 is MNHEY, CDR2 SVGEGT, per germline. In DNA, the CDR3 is TGTGCCAGCAGTTGGGTCGAGACTGGAAACACCATATATTTT. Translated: CASSWVETGNTIYF.

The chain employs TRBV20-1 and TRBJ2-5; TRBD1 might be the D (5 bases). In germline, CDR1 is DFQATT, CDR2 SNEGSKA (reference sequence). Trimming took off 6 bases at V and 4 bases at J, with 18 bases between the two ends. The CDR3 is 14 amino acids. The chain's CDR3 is CSALDGLQGETQYF. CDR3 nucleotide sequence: TGCAGTGCCCTCGACGGGCTTCAGGGAGAGACCCAGTACTTC.

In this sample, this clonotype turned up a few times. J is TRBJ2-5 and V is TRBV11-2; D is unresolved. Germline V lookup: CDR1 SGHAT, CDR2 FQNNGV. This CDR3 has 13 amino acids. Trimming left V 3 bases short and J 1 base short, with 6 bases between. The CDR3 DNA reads TGTGCCAGCAGCTTCCGGCCCCAAGAGACCCAGTACTTC. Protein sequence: CASSFRPQETQYF.

CDR3 sequence: CASSRRLAGARYNEQFF. The CDR3 nucleotides are TGTGCCAGCAGCCGCAGACTAGCGGGGGCCAGATACAATGAGCAGTTCTTC. The rearrangement joins TRBV3-1 to TRBJ2-1; TRBD2 agrees at 12 bases. V shed 4 bases and J 4 bases; nucleotides not matched to a gene: 8. Germline V CDR1 and CDR2: LGHDT, YNNKEL (reference sequence). The CDR3 covers 17 residues.

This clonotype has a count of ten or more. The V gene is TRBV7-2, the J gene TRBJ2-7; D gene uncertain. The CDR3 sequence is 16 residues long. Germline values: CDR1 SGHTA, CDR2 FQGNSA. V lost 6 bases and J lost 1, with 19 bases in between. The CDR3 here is CASSPRSAVGSYEQYF. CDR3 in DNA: TGTGCCAGCAGTCCGCGGTCGGCGGTGGGGTCCTACGAGCAGTACTTC.